The clone carrying this TCR beta chain was seen just once. This entry comes from a study of blood T cell repertoires in COVID-19. In the study overall: The United States, Italy and Spain provided the acute and convalescent COVID-19 samples.

The germline gives CDR1 LGHDT, CDR2 YNNKEL (reference sequence). V lost 1 base and J lost 7, with 17 bases in between. This CDR3 comprises 15 residues. As processed by the authors: Using reference gene primer amplification, nucleated cell counts were estimated. Clones were read by immunoSEQ multiplex PCR, and TCRdb kept only the in-frame ones, dropping some. V and J calls and clone size are as listed in that table; D and trimming were resolved from the DNA. The repertoire holds 75,000 to 100,000 clones, with around four fifths as singletons. The TCR comes from a human donor in a cohort sampled during active COVID-19. The sample was peripheral blood. The chain has TRBV3-1 (or the pseudogene TRBV3-2) and TRBJ2-7, with TRBD1 as a possible D gene (6 bases). As DNA, the CDR3 is TGTGCCAGCAGCCAAGGGGACACCTACCCTACGGAGCAGTACTTC. Encoded protein: CASSQGDTYPTEQYF.